This T cell receptor beta chain emerged from a study of shared clonotypes between healthy human individuals. Study-wide results and limits: In this cohort, only blood was sampled, and tissue repertoires likely differ. Shared clonotypes across all four donors exceeded non-shared ones in generation probability.

The germline V and J ends were trimmed by 5 bases and 1 base, with 11 bases remaining between them. The CDR3 length is 15 residues. Germline-derived CDR1 and CDR2 are SEHNR and FQNEAQ (reference sequence). Replicate sorted-subset PCRs were loaded with about 0.2 ug DNA, about 28,000 T cell genomes. Assay: immunoSEQ multiplex PCR; the TCRdb copy retains only in-frame clones and omits some. The sample has around 700,000 clones; approximately 74% are singletons. A CD45RA-negative memory subset and a CD45RA+ naive subset were separated from the CD4+ cells. In regard to this clone: Its antigen is currently unknown. Other DNA sequences in the sample encode the same CDR3.

What was sequenced was memory CD4+ T cells sorted from blood. The subset here: CD45RA-negative fraction. The receptor was isolated from a woman aged 25 to 45 in good health. The rearrangement joins TRBV7-9 to TRBJ2-2, with a weak D call TRBD2 (5 bases). The CDR3 loop reads CASSPPGLNTGELFF. Here the CDR3 DNA reads TGTGCCAGCAGCCCGCCCGGACTGAACACCGGGGAGCTGTTTTTT.